This record concerns one TCR beta chain sequence. The sample belongs to a study of technical replicates of blood from a few donors. The repertoire was sequenced with immunoSEQ multiplex PCR; TCRdb's copy has only in-frame clones and lacks some. Seen here are about 88,000 clones, roughly 93% observed once, and the top ten hold around 0.24%. This CDR3 is 14 amino acids long. Germline CDR1 and CDR2: SEHNR and FQNEAQ (reference sequence). Losses at the gene ends were 4 bases for V and 6 bases for J; bases not matched to a gene: 5. The TCR comes from a human donor in good health. The rearrangement joins TRBV7-9 to TRBJ1-5; 8 bases match TRBD1. The material sequenced was T cells isolated from PBMCs. The CDR3 is CASSSTGGGQPQHF. For the CDR3, the DNA is TGTGCCAGCAGCTCCACAGGGGGAGGTCAGCCCCAGCATTTT.